A selection of T cell receptor beta chains follows, all from one sample in a study of shared clonotypes between healthy human individuals. Sequenced by immunoSEQ multiplex PCR; TCRdb stores in-frame clones only, minus some. The sample shows over 400,000 clones, 78% of them seen only once. The sample consisted of PBMCs. The receptors derive from a woman between 40 and 50 years old in good health. Some clones in this sample may be carry-over from other donors' samples. CDR3s include the opening cysteine and the closing phenylalanine or tryptophan. The D gene is left open where the match is weak. Part of the rows lack a size; the others show once, few, many or a class for expanded clones.

V gene: TRBV5-1
D gene: NA
clone size: NA
J gene: TRBJ1-3
CDR3 length: 13
CDR3 DNA: TGCGCCAGCAGCCCAACCCCGGGAAACACCATATATTTT
CDR3 protein: CASSPTPGNTIYF

V gene: TRBV9
D gene: TRBD2
clone size: few
J gene: TRBJ2-7
CDR3 length: 15
CDR3 DNA: TGTGCCAGCAGCGTAGGTGGGACTAGCGGGAATGGGCAGTACTTC
CDR3 protein: CASSVGGTSGNGQYF

V gene: TRBV6-5
D gene: NA
clone size: NA
J gene: TRBJ2-1
CDR3 length: 13
CDR3 DNA: TGTGCCAGCAGTGACAGGACGTACAATGAGCAGTTCTTC
CDR3 protein: CASSDRTYNEQFF

V gene: TRBV27
D gene: TRBD2
clone size: once
J gene: TRBJ2-7
CDR3 length: 18
CDR3 DNA: TGTGCCAGCAGTTTATCAGTCAGTTCTCGCGGGAGATCCTACGAGCAGTACTTC
CDR3 protein: CASSLSVSSRGRSYEQYF

V gene: TRBV18
D gene: NA
clone size: NA
J gene: TRBJ2-7
CDR3 length: 15
CDR3 DNA: TGTGCCAGCTTAGAAGGGGGCGGGGCCACCTACGAGCAGTACTTC
CDR3 protein: CASLEGGGATYEQYF

V gene: TRBV6-5
D gene: NA
clone size: NA
J gene: TRBJ2-7
CDR3 length: 15
CDR3 DNA: TGTGCCAGCAGTCTAGCCGGGACGGACTCCTACGAGCAGTACTTC
CDR3 protein: CASSLAGTDSYEQYF

V gene: TRBV7-3
D gene: NA
clone size: once
J gene: TRBJ1-6
CDR3 length: 14
CDR3 DNA: TGTGCCAGCAGCTTGGACAGAGGGAATTCACCCCTCCACTTT
CDR3 protein: CASSLDRGNSPLHF

V gene: TRBV29-1
D gene: TRBD1
clone size: NA
J gene: TRBJ2-3
CDR3 length: 15
CDR3 DNA: TGCAGCGTTGAAGGAGGGGGCGTTGGCACAGATACGCAGTATTTT
CDR3 protein: CSVEGGGVGTDTQYF

V gene: TRBV6-6
D gene: NA
clone size: few
J gene: TRBJ2-2
CDR3 length: 12
CDR3 DNA: TGTGCCAGCAGAACATACACCGGGGAGCTGTTTTTT
CDR3 protein: CASRTYTGELFF

V gene: TRBV6-6
D gene: TRBD2
clone size: once
J gene: TRBJ2-7
CDR3 length: 16
CDR3 DNA: TGTGCCAGCAGTTCACCGACTAGCGGGAGCTCCTACGAGCAGTACTTC
CDR3 protein: CASSSPTSGSSYEQYF

V gene: TRBV5-1
D gene: NA
clone size: once
J gene: TRBJ2-1
CDR3 length: 15
CDR3 DNA: TGCGCCAGCAGCTTCTTAACAGGGACTTACAATGAGCAGTTCTTC
CDR3 protein: CASSFLTGTYNEQFF

V gene: TRBV10-2
D gene: TRBD2
clone size: NA
J gene: TRBJ2-7
CDR3 length: 13
CDR3 DNA: TGCGCCAGCAGGGTGACTAGCGCTTACGAGCAGTACTTC
CDR3 protein: CASRVTSAYEQYF

V gene: TRBV7-3
D gene: NA
clone size: NA
J gene: TRBJ2-7
CDR3 length: 14
CDR3 DNA: TGTGCCAGCAGCCCGGACTGGAACTCCTACGAGCAGTACTTC
CDR3 protein: CASSPDWNSYEQYF

V gene: TRBV6-1
D gene: NA
clone size: NA
J gene: TRBJ1-2
CDR3 length: 15
CDR3 DNA: TGTGCCAGCAGTGAGGTTGGGGCGGCTAACTATGGCTACACCTTC
CDR3 protein: CASSEVGAANYGYTF

V gene: TRBV6-1
D gene: NA
clone size: NA
J gene: TRBJ1-5
CDR3 length: 14
CDR3 DNA: TGTGCCAGCAGTGTGACAAGAGGGGATCAGCCCCAGCATTTT
CDR3 protein: CASSVTRGDQPQHF

V gene: TRBV7-7
D gene: NA
clone size: NA
J gene: TRBJ2-2
CDR3 length: 15
CDR3 DNA: TGTGCTAGCAGCTTAGAGGGCGGGAACACCGGGGAGCTGTTTTTT
CDR3 protein: CASSLEGGNTGELFF

V gene: TRBV6-4
D gene: NA
clone size: NA
J gene: TRBJ2-2
CDR3 length: 14
CDR3 DNA: TGTGCCAGCAGTGACGGGACGAACACCGGGGAGCTGTTTTTT
CDR3 protein: CASSDGTNTGELFF